Sequencing of this T cell receptor (beta chain) was carried out in a study of blood T cell repertoires in COVID-19. Germline V CDR1 and CDR2: GTSNPN, SVGIG (reference sequence). V was trimmed by 3 bases and J by 2 bases, leaving 8 bases between them. The CDR3 length is 12 residues. How the authors handled the data: Amplification of reference gene primers provided the estimated nucleated cell counts. Produced via immunoSEQ multiplex PCR; TCRdb's table is partial and in-frame only. That table furnishes V, J and clone size, whereas the DNA furnished D and trimming. Of more than 350,000 clones in the sample, 70% to 90% were seen once.

The receptor's source is a young woman who had been exposed to COVID-19. Source material: PBMCs or T cells enriched from blood (not recorded which). This chain uses TRBV30 with TRBJ2-7; D is ambiguous. In DNA form, the CDR3 reads TGTGCCTGGAGCTCGCAGGCCTACGAGCAGTACTTC. Protein: CAWSSQAYEQYF.